This T cell receptor (beta chain) was observed in a study of shared T cell receptors in the human thymus listed by TCRdb under 2021. Concerning the study at large: The study examined how self-reactive, shared T-cell receptor alpha chains are generated in the human thymus.

Comment on this clone: There is no known antigen for this receptor. Base quality data are lacking; no much larger clone is found one base away.

The CDR3 sequence holds 19 residues, the cysteine and phenylalanine included. CDR3 DNA is the only sequence kept; it has 57 bases, read in frame from the first base. V and J are trimmed by 1 base and 7 bases, and the gene matches miss 11 bases of the junction. Taken from the germline V gene, the CDR1 and CDR2 loops are MGHRA and YSYEKL. Library method: the immunoSEQ multiplex PCR assay. The table comes from immuneACCESS by way of TCRdb, which keeps in-frame sequences with V and J called. Part of the clones is missing from these tables; in studies checked, under half for an unresolved V gene and the rest for unknown reasons. For this sample there are some 720,000 clones; more than 75% appear just once. The top ten constitute over 0.008% of the sample. These data were also reused for a study on human thymus T cells. As the second paper documents: In Finland, the donors were immunologically healthy infants who were having open corrective cardiac surgery for congenital heart defects. Thymus tissue was obtained as surgical resects removed during corrective cardiac surgery. Usage of V and J gene segments appeared to be biased in both the thymic and the peripheral blood repertoires. The related research reported highly overlapping thymic TCR repertoires among unrelated individuals. The study described the TCR alpha and beta repertoires in roughly 8 infant thymus samples and a handful of matching peripheral blood samples. Donor ages ranging from about 7 to 244 days were recorded, and six or seven male and a couple of female infants were included in the cohort. Thymocytes were mechanically released from the tissue and were stored as pellets of about 9-33 million cells at -70 degrees C. A QIAsymphony instrument was used to extract genomic DNA from the frozen cell pellets. The immunoSEQ multiplex PCR assay was used to amplify the TCRB and TCRAD loci from a standardized amount of quality-controlled genomic DNA. The amplicons spanned the V(D)J region and were long enough to cover the CDR3 and allow V and J genes to be identified. Through the commercial immunoSEQ service, the amplicons were sequenced on an Illumina platform. Corrections for primer bias and sequencing errors followed previously described methods, while TCRAD and TCRB definitions were based on the IMGT database. Repertoires were analysed with immunoSEQ Analyzer 3.0 and VDJTools, covering basic statistics, V/J segment usage, diversity estimates, rarefaction and pairwise overlap. Chao1, ChaoE, Efron-Thisted, Shannon and inverse Simpson indices were used to estimate diversity, which was also estimated on datasets down-sampled to the smallest sample. Repertoire overlap used strict matching of CDR3 nucleotide sequence, V gene and J gene, with Jaccard-based multidimensional scaling clustering. On average, approximately 860,000 unique TCRB clonotypes were obtained from thymus samples, compared with 80,000 to 85,000 from blood samples.

In this chain, TRBV4-1 is recombined with TRBJ2-1, with 15 middle bases fitting TRBD2. What was sequenced was thymocytes. This sequence originates from a boy less than two years old with a congenital heart defect. Donor details come from another sample of the same person, matched by shared clones. The DNA is TGCGCCAGCAGCCAAGGAAGGACTAGCGGGAGGGGGGCCCTAAATGAGCAGTTCTTC. Translated, it gives CASSQGRTSGRGALNEQFF.